A single sample is the source of the 28 T cell receptor beta chains below, sequenced in a study of spatial heterogeneity in lung cancer. These TCRs are of unknown antigen specificity. From the 5' RACE reads, TCRdb called clonotypes with MiXCR, one entry per CDR3 protein. The repertoire holds 2,000 to 3,000 distinct CDR3 sequences, less than 20% seen once, with approximately 7.1% in the top ten. Notes on the study in general: Higher tumor mutation counts went along with higher counts of expanded intratumoral alpha and beta TCRs.

Time point: sample taken at primary tumor resection. The sequencing used lung tumor tissue, collected at surgery. These TCRs come from a female donor with early-stage non-small cell lung cancer.

The chain carries TRBV5-1 and TRBJ2-1, with 8 bases identical to TRBD2. Germline CDR1 SGHRS, CDR2 YFSETQ. This CDR3 is built from 15 residues. Germline trimming cut 2 bases from V and 3 bases from J; bases unmatched to any gene: 4. The CDR3 spells CASSLPAGGYNEQFF. The CDR3 DNA sequence: TGCGCCAGCAGCTTACCCGCGGGAGGCTACAATGAGCAGTTCTTC.

Within the sample, this clonotype is medium-sized (0.01 to 0.1%). This sequence joins TRBV3-1 and TRBJ2-7; D is possibly TRBD1 (6 bases). Per the germline V gene, CDR1 is LGHDT and CDR2 is YNNKEL (reference sequence). Trimming took off 4 bases at V and 7 bases at J, with 11 bases between the two ends. The CDR3 spans 12 residues. The CDR3 reads CASSRGQSEQYF. In nucleotides, the CDR3 is TGTGCCAGCAGCCGAGGACAGTCGGAGCAGTACTTC.

The sample holds many counts of this clonotype. The rearrangement links TRBV7-3 to TRBJ2-3; tentatively, D is TRBD1 or TRBD2 (5 bases each). This CDR3 is 16 amino acids long. Looked up from germline, CDR1 is SGHTA and CDR2 is FQGTGA. With 1 base removed from V and 1 base from J, the gap between germline ends came to 12 bases. As DNA, the CDR3 is TGTGCCAGCAGCTTAAAACTAGGGGCCGGCACAGATACGCAGTATTTT. Translating gives CASSLKLGAGTDTQYF. Combining the CDR3 with reference TRBV7-3 and TRBJ2-3 gives the whole variable domain GAGVSQTPSNKVTEKGKYVELRCDPISGHTALYWYRQSLGQGPEFLIYFQGTGAADDSGLPNDRFFAVRPEGSVSTLKIQRTERGDSAVYLCASSLKLGAGTDTQYFGPGTRLTVL.

Within the sample, this clonotype is medium-sized. The rearrangement joins TRBV7-3 to TRBJ2-7; D not resolved. The CDR3 has 13 amino acids. The germline V and J ends were trimmed by 5 bases and 3 bases, with 11 bases remaining between them. Germline values: CDR1 SGHTA, CDR2 FQGTGA. The CDR3 sequence is CASSLQKDYEQYF. For the CDR3, the DNA is TGTGCCAGCAGCCTACAGAAGGACTACGAGCAGTACTTC.

This clonotype counts as medium-sized. The chain couples TRBV10-1 to TRBJ2-7, with D possibly TRBD2 on 5 matching bases. In germline, CDR1 is WNHNN, CDR2 SYGVQD (reference sequence). This CDR3 has 16 amino acids. The V end was cut by 6 bases, the J end by 2 bases, with 20 bases between. CDR3 loop: CASSPSGMVATYEQYF. CDR3 in DNA: TGCGCCAGCAGCCCAAGCGGTATGGTCGCCACCTACGAGCAGTACTTC.

This clonotype counts as medium-sized (0.01 to 0.1%). The chain links TRBV19 to TRBJ1-5; no clear D. In germline, CDR1 is LNHDA, CDR2 SQIVND (reference sequence). Trimming removed 8 bases at V and 3 bases at J, with 8 bases between. This CDR3 spans 12 amino acids. The CDR3 loop is CASFGTNQPQHF. The CDR3 nucleotides are TGTGCCAGTTTCGGTACCAATCAGCCCCAGCATTTT.

The gene calls are TRBV30 and TRBJ2-1; 9 bases match TRBD2. Germline V gene lookup returns CDR1 GTSNPN and CDR2 SVGIG (reference sequence). There are 14 residues in the CDR3. V lost 2 bases and J lost 8; bases outside the gene matches: 7. The CDR3 nucleotides are TGTGCCTGGAGTAAAGTAGCGGGAGCGGATGAGCAGTTCTTC. Translated: CAWSKVAGADEQFF.

By frequency in the sample, this clonotype is medium-sized. The CDR3 DNA reads as TGTGCCTGGAGTACTAGCGGGGGGAGAGATACGCAGTATTTT. This gives the protein CAWSTSGGRDTQYF. The chain employs TRBV30 and TRBJ2-3; 12 bases map to TRBD2. The junction had 2 bases not matched to a gene; V was cut back by 2 bases and J by 5 bases. The CDR3 runs 14 residues. The germline V gene encodes CDR1 GTSNPN and CDR2 SVGIG (reference sequence).

Written as DNA, the CDR3 is TGTGCCATCAGTGAAGCGGACAGGGGTCAGCCCCAGCATTTT. It encodes CAISEADRGQPQHF. The V call is TRBV10-3, the J call TRBJ1-5, with TRBD1 matching over 9 bases. The CDR3 runs 14 residues. The V gene end was trimmed by 3 bases and the J gene end by 6 bases; junction bases not matched to a gene: 3. The germline gives CDR1 ENHRY, CDR2 SYGVKD.

This clonotype was recorded a few times. The rearrangement links TRBV2 to TRBJ1-6; D remains ambiguous. The CDR3 is 12 amino acids. Looked up from germline, CDR1 is SNHLY and CDR2 is FYNNEI. The V and J ends lost 10 bases and 7 bases respectively, with 11 bases between them. The DNA for the CDR3 is TGTGCCACCCGCGCCGGGAATTCACCCCTCCACTTT. Translating gives CATRAGNSPLHF.

This clonotype showed up many times. The rearrangement uses TRBV6-5 and TRBJ2-7; maybe TRBD1 (6 bases). Trimming took 2 bases from V and 7 from J, leaving 21 bases between them. Germline assignment: CDR1 MNHEY and CDR2 SVGAGI. The CDR3 contains 16 residues. In DNA form, the CDR3 reads TGTGCCAGCAGTTACGGGGGCCGGGCCACACGGGTGGAGCAGTACTTC. Encoded protein: CASSYGGRATRVEQYF.

V usage is TRBV6-1 and J usage is TRBJ1-4; D gene ambiguous. Trimming took off 6 bases at V and 7 bases at J, with 18 bases between the two ends. The CDR3 contains 15 residues. CDR1 MNHNS and CDR2 SASEGT come from the germline V gene. This CDR3 reads CASRPRQAGSEKLFF. CDR3 DNA sequence: TGTGCCAGCAGACCCCGTCAAGCAGGTTCTGAAAAACTGTTTTTT.

The CDR3 loop reads CSVYGPYEQYF. DNA for the CDR3: TGCAGCGTCTACGGACCCTACGAGCAGTACTTC. V is TRBV29-1 and J is TRBJ2-7; no reliable D call. This CDR3 is built from 11 residues. Germline-derived CDR1 and CDR2 are SQVTM and ANQGSEA. The V end lost 6 bases, the J end lost 2 bases, and 8 bases lay between the germline ends.

This clonotype qualifies as medium-sized. The V call is TRBV3-1, the J call TRBJ2-5; 8 bases fit TRBD2. This CDR3 is 16 amino acids long. Germline-derived CDR1 and CDR2 are LGHDT and YNNKEL (reference sequence). J lost 1 base, V lost 4 bases, and 8 bases had no gene match. CDR3 DNA sequence: TGTGCCAGCAGCCTCCGAGATAGCGGGGTCCAAGAGACCCAGTACTTC. It translates to CASSLRDSGVQETQYF.

By share of the sample, this clonotype is medium-sized. The chain joins TRBV6-5 to TRBJ1-6, with unresolved D. This CDR3 has 14 amino acids. The germline gives CDR1 MNHEY, CDR2 SVGAGI. V was clipped by 5 bases and J by 7 bases, with 12 bases between them. CDR3 residues: CASSGRQANSPLHF. The CDR3 nucleotides are TGTGCCAGCAGTGGGAGACAAGCAAATTCACCCCTCCACTTT.

By share, this clonotype counts as medium-sized. J is TRBJ2-5 and V is TRBV20-1; D is unresolved. There are 13 residues in the CDR3. V was cut by 7 bases and J by 2 bases, with 14 bases left in between. Per germline, CDR1 DFQATT and CDR2 SNEGSKA (reference sequence). As DNA, the CDR3 is TGCAGTGTTGCCGGTCGTCGTCAAGAGACCCAGTACTTC. Amino acid sequence: CSVAGRRQETQYF.

The CDR3 region is CASSATDRVTGELFF. The CDR3 DNA reads TGTGCCAGCAGCGCAACAGACAGGGTCACCGGGGAGCTGTTTTTT. The chain is built from TRBV7-2 and TRBJ2-2; 7 nucleotides agree with TRBD1. Germline CDR1 and CDR2: SGHTA and FQGNSA. Trimming cost V 5 bases and J 4 bases; bases outside gene matches: 7. The CDR3 loop spans 15 amino acids.

By proportion, this clonotype is medium-sized. V usage is TRBV15 and J usage is TRBJ1-3; no reliable D call. The length of the CDR3 is 15 residues. Germline loops: CDR1 LNHNV, CDR2 YYDKDF (reference sequence). Between the trimmed V and J ends, which lost 0 bases and 2 bases, there was a span of 8 bases. The CDR3 is CATSRDGVPGNTIYF. In DNA, the CDR3 is TGTGCCACCAGCAGAGATGGAGTTCCTGGAAACACCATATATTTT.

The chain couples TRBV12-3 or TRBV12-4 to TRBJ2-3; 11 positions match TRBD2. This CDR3 has 14 amino acids. V gave up 6 bases and J gave up 5 bases; unmatched junction bases: 4. The CDR3 sequence is CASRAGTSGDTQYF. CDR3 in DNA: TGTGCCAGCAGGGCCGGGACTAGCGGAGATACGCAGTATTTT.

This clonotype counts as medium-sized. The chain is built from TRBV2 and TRBJ1-5; 10 bases are a match to TRBD1. The germline V gene encodes CDR1 SNHLY and CDR2 FYNNEI. Trimming at V came to 4 bases and at J to 9 bases, leaving 3 bases not matched to a gene. The CDR3 runs to 13 residues. CDR3 in amino acids: CASSGGQGMPQHF. In DNA form, the CDR3 reads TGTGCCAGCAGTGGGGGACAGGGGATGCCCCAGCATTTT.

Judged by abundance, this clonotype is medium-sized. The chain recombines TRBV6-5 with TRBJ2-7, with 7 positions matching TRBD1. Germline V gene data show CDR1 as MNHEY and CDR2 as SVGAGI. This CDR3 is 15 amino acids long. Germline trimming cut 3 bases from V and 3 bases from J; bases unmatched to any gene: 8. This chain's CDR3 is CASSYNRGPGYEQYF. In nucleotides, the CDR3 is TGTGCCAGCAGTTATAACAGGGGCCCGGGCTACGAGCAGTACTTC.

This clonotype is termed medium-sized. The chain is built from TRBV20-1 and TRBJ2-3; the D gene could be TRBD1 or TRBD2 (5 bases each). Germline V CDR1 and CDR2: DFQATT, SNEGSKA (reference sequence). CDR3 length: 15 residues. V was clipped by 0 bases and J by 6 bases, with 16 bases between them. CDR3 sequence reads: CSARDKGTPLDTQYF. In DNA, the CDR3 is TGCAGTGCTAGAGATAAGGGGACCCCCCTGGATACGCAGTATTTT.

This clonotype is medium-sized. This chain joins TRBV6-2 or TRBV6-3 and TRBJ2-5; D unresolved. CDR3 length equals 13 residues. Germline V gene data show CDR1 as MNHEY and CDR2 as SVGEGT. Deletions cut 7 bases from V and 9 bases from J, with 18 bases between. CDR3 amino acids: CASTPFTMDPQYF. CDR3 bases: TGTGCCAGCACCCCTTTTACGATGGACCCCCAGTACTTC.

This clonotype is labeled as medium-sized (0.01 to 0.1%). This chain connects TRBV5-1 to TRBJ2-2; TRBD1 might be the D (5 bases). The CDR3 is 14 residues long. V was shortened by 0 bases and J by 6 bases, with 9 bases between the two germline ends. Per the germline V gene, CDR1 is SGHRS and CDR2 is YFSETQ. DNA for the CDR3: TGCGCCAGCAGCTTGGAGGGGTACCCCGGGGAGCTGTTTTTT. Protein: CASSLEGYPGELFF.

This clonotype was observed a few times. This chain connects TRBV2 to TRBJ2-5, with D possibly matching TRBD1 (6 bases). V was cut by 7 bases and J by 5 bases, with 11 bases left in between. This CDR3 has 12 residues. Looked up from germline, CDR1 is SNHLY and CDR2 is FYNNEI. For the CDR3, the DNA is TGTGCCAGCAAGCAGGGGAAGGAGACCCAGTACTTC. Translating gives CASKQGKETQYF. The full variable domain, with the rest looked up from reference TRBV2 and TRBJ2-5, is EPEVTQTPSHQVTQMGQEVILRCVPISNHLYFYWYRQILGQKVEFLVSFYNNEISEKSEIFDDQFSVERPDGSNFTLKIRSTKLEDSAMYFCASKQGKETQYFGPGTRLLVL.

This clonotype qualifies as medium-sized. The chain couples TRBV7-8 to TRBJ1-6; 8 positions match TRBD1. Looked up from germline, CDR1 is SGHVS and CDR2 is FQNEAQ. Unmatched junction bases numbered 2, after V lost 0 bases and J lost 7 bases. The CDR3 length is 15 residues. The CDR3 DNA reads TGTGCCAGCAGCTTAGCGGACAGGGCGAATTCACCCCTCCACTTT. Its translation: CASSLADRANSPLHF. The variable domain in full, completed from reference TRBV7-8 and TRBJ1-6, reads GAGVSQSPRYKVAKRGQDVALRCDPISGHVSLFWYQQALGQGPEFLTYFQNEAQLDKSGLPSDRFFAERPEGSVSTLKIQRTQQEDSAVYLCASSLADRANSPLHFGNGTRLTVT.

By sample fraction, this clonotype is medium-sized. Sequence at one end of the junction differs from germline and may be a read error. The chain is built from TRBV7-7 and TRBJ2-2, with TRBD2 matching 8 bases. CDR3 length: 15 amino acids. Germline V gene sequence: CDR1 SSHAT, CDR2 FNYEAQ (reference sequence). The CDR3 reads CASSLRGGITGELFF. CDR3 DNA sequence: TGTGCTAGCAGCTTACGCGGGGGGATAACCGGGGAGCTGTTTTTT. Supplemented by reference TRBV7-7 and TRBJ2-2, the full variable domain reads GAGVSQSPRYKVTKRGQDVTLRCDPISSHATLYWYQQALGQGPEFLTYFNYEAQPDKSGLPSDRFSAERPEGSISTLTIQRTEQRDSAMYRCASSLRGGITGELFFGEGSRLTVL.

The V gene is TRBV4-3, the J gene TRBJ2-5; D unresolved. The CDR3 loop spans 14 amino acids. Germline CDR1 reads LGHNA; CDR2 reads YSLEER. The germline V and J ends were trimmed by 2 bases and 0 bases, with 7 bases remaining between them. The CDR3 sequence: CASSQQAYQETQYF. The CDR3, as DNA: TGCGCCAGCAGCCAACAAGCCTACCAAGAGACCCAGTACTTC.